The next 26 T cell receptor beta chains were all read from a single sample in a study of shared clonotypes between healthy human individuals. Naive CD8 cells comprised CD45RO-negative, CCR7-positively selected cells, excluding terminally differentiated effector memory CD45RA+ cells. TCRdb's copy holds only in-frame clones and misses some; the assay was immunoSEQ multiplex PCR. The sample records more than 2 million clones, about 93% being singletons. The sequencing sample was made of naive CD8+ T cells from PBMCs. The receptor source for this set is a man aged 18 to 30 in good health. Some clones in this sample may be carry-over from other donors' samples.

This chain links TRBV4-1 with TRBJ2-4; D may be TRBD2 (5 bases). Trimming left V 3 bases short and J 0 bases short, with 9 bases between. Germline V lookup: CDR1 MGHRA, CDR2 YSYEKL. The CDR3 loop spans 15 amino acids. The CDR3 DNA follows: TGCGCCAGCAGCCACGGGGAGCTAGCCAAAAACATTCAGTACTTC. Protein product: CASSHGELAKNIQYF.

This sequence joins TRBV15 and TRBJ2-4, with D unresolved. Germline V gene sequence: CDR1 LNHNV, CDR2 YYDKDF (reference sequence). The CDR3 length is 16 residues. Trimming pared 3 bases from V and 1 base from J, leaving 13 bases between. For the CDR3, the DNA is TGTGCCACCAGCAGTTATGGAGAGGTGGCCAAAAACATTCAGTACTTC. Protein product: CATSSYGEVAKNIQYF.

The V and J genes are TRBV29-1 and TRBJ2-7, with D perhaps TRBD1 or TRBD2 (6 bases each). The CDR3 has 14 residues. Germline CDR1 SQVTM, CDR2 ANQGSEA. V was pared by 0 bases and J by 4 bases, with 13 bases between. The CDR3 spells CSVEDPGGRYEQYF. Here the CDR3 DNA reads TGCAGCGTTGAAGATCCCGGGGGCCGGTACGAGCAGTACTTC.

V and J are TRBV6-5 and TRBJ2-7, with D tentatively TRBD1 (6 bases). V shed 0 bases and J shed 1 base, with 13 bases lying between them. From germline, CDR1 is MNHEY and CDR2 SVGAGI. This CDR3 is built from 16 residues. This CDR3 is CASSYSLGTTSYEQYF. The DNA of the CDR3 is TGTGCCAGCAGTTACTCGCTCGGGACAACTTCCTACGAGCAGTACTTC.

This chain links TRBV6-5 with TRBJ1-5, with a tentative D call TRBD1 (5 bases). V lost 5 bases to trimming and J lost 12 bases, with 23 bases between them. The CDR3 extends over 15 amino acids. The germline V gene has CDR1 MNHEY and CDR2 SVGAGI. As DNA, the CDR3 is TGTGCCAGCAGTGTGGGGACGGCCTCGTTAGAGGGCCAGCATTTT. This gives the protein CASSVGTASLEGQHF.

The chain recombines TRBV7-6 with TRBJ2-7; D might be TRBD1 (6 bases). The CDR3 is 14 amino acids. V lost 1 base and J lost 5, with 12 bases in between. The germline V gene has CDR1 SGHVS and CDR2 FNYEAQ. The CDR3 DNA reads TGTGCCAGCAGCTTAGATACCAGGGGAAACGAGCAGTACTTC. This sequence encodes CASSLDTRGNEQYF. Full variable domain (missing parts from reference TRBV7-6 and TRBJ2-7): GAGVSQSPRYKVTKRGQDVALRCDPISGHVSLYWYRQALGQGPEFLTYFNYEAQQDKSGLPNDRFSAERPEGSISTLTIQRTEQRDSAMYRCASSLDTRGNEQYFGPGTRLTVT.

V is TRBV7-2 and J is TRBJ1-4, with D unresolved. CDR1 and CDR2 (germline): SGHTA, FQGNSA. V was clipped by 6 bases and J by 5 bases, with 19 bases between them. This CDR3 comprises 16 residues. The CDR3 sequence is CASRQKPTAENEKLFF. In nucleotides, the CDR3 is TGTGCCAGCAGACAAAAGCCCACAGCCGAAAATGAAAAACTGTTTTTT.

V gene TRBV12-1 combines with J gene TRBJ2-1; the table assigns TRBD1, which was not confirmed against the DNA. TRBV12-1 is a pseudogene. There are 14 residues in the CDR3. For the CDR3, the DNA is TGTGCCAGCACCCTCATGGGGCTTTACAATGAGCAGTTCTTC. The encoded protein is CASTLMGLYNEQFF.

This chain joins TRBV6-1 and TRBJ2-5; 13 nucleotides match TRBD2. Trimming removed 3 bases from V and 5 bases from J; junction bases left unmatched: 9. The CDR3 runs to 17 residues. The germline V gene has CDR1 MNHNS and CDR2 SASEGT. The CDR3 region has the DNA TGTGCCAGCAGTGATAGCAGGACTAGCGGGAGTCGGGAGACCCAGTACTTC. Translating gives CASSDSRTSGSRETQYF.

V gene TRBV7-9 combines with J gene TRBJ1-4, with D maybe TRBD1 (6 bases). V was trimmed by 5 bases and J by 8 bases, leaving 15 bases between them. The CDR3 runs to 14 residues. CDR1 and CDR2 (germline): SEHNR, FQNEAQ (reference sequence). As DNA, the CDR3 is TGTGCCAGCAGCGCCGGAACAGGGTGGGAAAAACTGTTTTTT. It yields the protein CASSAGTGWEKLFF.

The genes are TRBV6-5 and TRBJ2-7, with TRBD1 as a possible D gene (5 bases). The CDR3 sequence is 13 residues long. V lost 7 bases, J lost 3 bases, and 13 bases lay in between. Germline loops: CDR1 MNHEY, CDR2 SVGAGI. CDR3 in amino acids: CASTPMQGYEQYF. In DNA, the CDR3 is TGTGCCAGCACCCCAATGCAGGGCTACGAGCAGTACTTC.

Note on this clone: In the same sample, other DNA sequences code for this CDR3. The chain joins TRBV29-1 to TRBJ2-1; D unclear. V was trimmed by 3 bases and J by 4 bases, leaving 4 bases between them. Looked up from germline, CDR1 is SQVTM and CDR2 is ANQGSEA. The length of the CDR3 is 11 residues. CDR3 nucleotides: TGCAGCGTTGAGGGATACAATGAGCAGTTCTTC. Translation: CSVEGYNEQFF.

J is TRBJ2-7 and V is TRBV12-2; no DNA check was done on the table's D call, TRBD1. TRBV12-2 has pseudogene status. This CDR3 spans 19 amino acids. The CDR3 sequence: CASRLPKSRDDRGSYEQYF. CDR3 nucleotides: TGTGCAAGTCGCTTGCCAAAGTCCAGAGATGACAGGGGGTCCTACGAGCAGTACTTC.

V gene TRBV7-9 combines with J gene TRBJ1-2; D is ambiguous. The CDR3 consists of 15 residues. V lost 5 bases and J 8 bases, leaving 21 bases between the germline ends. Germline V CDR1 and CDR2: SEHNR, FQNEAQ (reference sequence). CDR3 amino acids: CASSPVGSLVVGYTF. The CDR3 DNA follows: TGTGCCAGCAGCCCTGTCGGCTCCCTGGTCGTCGGCTACACCTTC.

As for this clone: A junction boundary mismatches the germline segment, possibly from a read error. The gene calls are TRBV12-5 and TRBJ2-1; D is unresolved. Germline CDR1 LGHNT, CDR2 FRNRAP. The CDR3 sequence is 12 residues long. The CDR3, as DNA: TGTGCTAGTGGGTTGGGTTCCTATGAGCAGTTCTTC. Encoded protein: CASGLGSYEQFF.

This clone was detected once. The CDR3 loop reads CASSGEDRAYEQYF. DNA of the CDR3: TGTGCCAGCAGCGGGGAAGACCGTGCCTACGAGCAGTACTTC. The V and J genes are TRBV11-3 and TRBJ2-7; D is ambiguous. Between the trimmed V and J ends, which lost 5 bases and 2 bases, there was a span of 13 bases. Germline CDR1 and CDR2: SGHNT and YENEEA. CDR3 length: 14 amino acids. Using reference TRBV11-3 and TRBJ2-7 for the parts outside the CDR3, the full variable domain is EAGVVQSPRYKIIEKKQPVAFWCNPISGHNTLYWYLQNLGQGPELLIRYENEEAVDDSQLPKDRFSAERLKGVDSTLKIQPAELGDSAVYLCASSGEDRAYEQYFGPGTRLTVT.

The J gene is TRBJ2-1, the V gene TRBV29-1; tentative D call: TRBD2 (6 bases). The CDR3 runs to 14 residues. The V end was cut by 4 bases, the J end by 4 bases, with 14 bases between. Germline V gene data show CDR1 as SQVTM and CDR2 as ANQGSEA. CDR3 sequence (DNA): TGCAGCGTTGGGGGACTTAAACTTTACAATGAGCAGTTCTTC. It specifies CSVGGLKLYNEQFF.

V gene TRBV6-1 combines with J gene TRBJ2-7; 8 nucleotides agree with TRBD1. Germline-derived CDR1 and CDR2 are MNHNS and SASEGT. The CDR3 extends over 11 amino acids. Trimming removed 11 bases from V and 4 bases from J; junction bases left unmatched: 4. This chain's CDR3 is CAGQGAYEQYF. CDR3 DNA: TGTGCCGGACAGGGTGCTTACGAGCAGTACTTC.

The V gene is TRBV27, the J gene TRBJ2-1; TRBD2 is a possible D gene (5 bases). V dropped 2 bases and J dropped 2 bases, with 19 bases sitting between them. Germline values: CDR1 MNHEY, CDR2 SMNVEV (reference sequence). This CDR3 is 18 amino acids long. The CDR3 region has the DNA TGTGCCAGCAGTTTAGATGGGTTTGGGCGGGTGGCCTACAATGAGCAGTTCTTC. The encoded protein is CASSLDGFGRVAYNEQFF.

A word on this clone: Distinct nucleotide sequences in the sample also encode this CDR3. V usage is TRBV27 and J usage is TRBJ1-5, with D possibly matching TRBD1 (6 bases). Germline CDR1 is MNHEY and CDR2 is SMNVEV (reference sequence). The CDR3 contains 15 residues. Trimming took off 6 bases at V and 0 bases at J, with 12 bases between the two ends. The CDR3 nucleotides read TGTGCCAGCAGCCTGACAGGATATAGCAATCAGCCCCAGCATTTT. Residues: CASSLTGYSNQPQHF.

The V call is TRBV5-6, the J call TRBJ2-5, with D maybe TRBD2 (6 bases). CDR3 length: 13 amino acids. Germline CDR1 is SGHDT and CDR2 is YYEEEE. Between the trimmed V and J ends, which lost 3 bases and 4 bases, there was a span of 10 bases. CDR3 region: CASSWRAGETQYF. CDR3 bases: TGTGCCAGCAGCTGGAGGGCAGGAGAGACCCAGTACTTC.

J is TRBJ2-7 and V is TRBV30, with 7 bases fitting TRBD1. This CDR3 contains 15 residues. V lost 3 bases to trimming and J lost 4 bases; unmatched junction nucleotides: 12. Germline V lookup: CDR1 GTSNPN, CDR2 SVGIG (reference sequence). The CDR3, as DNA: TGTGCCTGGAGAACAGTCCGGGACAGCGCGTACGAGCAGTACTTC. Translating gives CAWRTVRDSAYEQYF. The complete variable domain, with remaining parts taken from reference TRBV30 and TRBJ2-7, reads SQTIHQWPATLVQPVGSPLSLECTVEGTSNPNLYWYRQAAGRGLQLLFYSVGIGQISSEVPQNLSASRPQDRQFILSSKKLLLSDSGFYLCAWRTVRDSAYEQYFGPGTRLTVT.

This chain's CDR3 is CASSTLRDHEQYF. The CDR3 bases are TGTGCCAGTAGTACCCTCAGGGACCACGAGCAGTACTTC. This rearrangement joins TRBV19 to TRBJ2-7, with D perhaps assigned TRBD1 or TRBD2 (5 bases each). The length of the CDR3 is 13 residues. Germline CDR1 and CDR2: LNHDA and SQIVND (reference sequence). Deletions cut 4 bases from V and 5 bases from J, with 12 bases between.

The chain joins TRBV9 to TRBJ2-1; 7 bases line up with TRBD2. The CDR3 sequence is 17 residues long. Germline-derived CDR1 and CDR2 are SGDLS and YYNGEE. J lost 3 bases, V lost 0 bases, and 9 bases had no gene match. The CDR3 DNA is TGTGCCAGCAGCGTAGACTTGACGGGAGGAAGCTACAATGAGCAGTTCTTC. It encodes CASSVDLTGGSYNEQFF.

CDR3 DNA: TGTGCCAGCAGGAACGGGGCCTACGAGCAGTACTTC. It specifies CASRNGAYEQYF. V gene TRBV25-1 combines with J gene TRBJ2-7; TRBD2 is a possible D gene (5 bases). This CDR3 has 12 residues. Germline V gene data show CDR1 as MGHDK and CDR2 as SYGVNS. V was pared by 6 bases and J by 2 bases, with 8 bases between.

Concerning this clone itself: In the same sample, other DNA sequences code for this CDR3. J is TRBJ2-7 and V is TRBV27; no clear D gene. This CDR3 is 13 amino acids long. V shed 2 bases and J shed 1 base, with 6 bases lying between them. The germline CDR1 and CDR2 sequences are MNHEY and SMNVEV (reference sequence). The CDR3 here is CASSLRYSYEQYF. As DNA, the CDR3 is TGTGCCAGCAGTTTAAGGTATTCCTACGAGCAGTACTTC.